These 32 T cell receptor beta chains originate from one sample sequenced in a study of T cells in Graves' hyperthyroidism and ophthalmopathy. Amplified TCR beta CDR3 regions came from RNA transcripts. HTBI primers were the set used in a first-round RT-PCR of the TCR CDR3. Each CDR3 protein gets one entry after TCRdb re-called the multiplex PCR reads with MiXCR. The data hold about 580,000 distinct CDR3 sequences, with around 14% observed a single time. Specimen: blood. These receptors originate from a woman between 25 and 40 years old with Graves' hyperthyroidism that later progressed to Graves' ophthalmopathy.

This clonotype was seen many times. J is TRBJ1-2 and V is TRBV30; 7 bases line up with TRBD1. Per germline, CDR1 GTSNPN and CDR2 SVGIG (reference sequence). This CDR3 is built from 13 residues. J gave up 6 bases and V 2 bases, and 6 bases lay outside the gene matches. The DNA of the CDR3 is TGTGCCTGGAGTCCCAGAGACAGGGATGGCTACACCTTC. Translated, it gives CAWSPRDRDGYTF.

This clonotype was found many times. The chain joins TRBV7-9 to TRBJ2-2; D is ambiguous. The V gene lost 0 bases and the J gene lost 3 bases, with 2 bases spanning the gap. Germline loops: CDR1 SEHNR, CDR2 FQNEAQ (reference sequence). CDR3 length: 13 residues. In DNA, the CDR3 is TGTGCCAGCAGCTTAGCGGACACCGGGGAGCTGTTTTTT. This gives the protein CASSLADTGELFF.

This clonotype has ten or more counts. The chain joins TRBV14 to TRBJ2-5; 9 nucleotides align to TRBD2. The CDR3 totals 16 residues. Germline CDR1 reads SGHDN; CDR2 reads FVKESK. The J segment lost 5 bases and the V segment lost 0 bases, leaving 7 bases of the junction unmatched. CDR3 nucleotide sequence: TGTGCCAGCAGCCAAGAAAGGGAGCGGGAGGAGGAGACCCAGTACTTC. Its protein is CASSQEREREEETQYF. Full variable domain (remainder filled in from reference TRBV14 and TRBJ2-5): EAGVTQFPSHSVIEKGQTVTLRCDPISGHDNLYWYRRVMGKEIKFLLHFVKESKQDESGMPNNRFLAERTGGTYSTLKVQPAELEDSGVYFCASSQEREREEETQYFGPGTRLLVL.

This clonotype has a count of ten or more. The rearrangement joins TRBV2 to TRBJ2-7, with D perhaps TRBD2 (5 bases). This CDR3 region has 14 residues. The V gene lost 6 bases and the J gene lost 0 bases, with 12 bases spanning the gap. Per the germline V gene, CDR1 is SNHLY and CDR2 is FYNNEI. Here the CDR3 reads CASRVGGSSYEQYF. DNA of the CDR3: TGTGCCAGCAGGGTCGGAGGTAGCTCCTACGAGCAGTACTTC.

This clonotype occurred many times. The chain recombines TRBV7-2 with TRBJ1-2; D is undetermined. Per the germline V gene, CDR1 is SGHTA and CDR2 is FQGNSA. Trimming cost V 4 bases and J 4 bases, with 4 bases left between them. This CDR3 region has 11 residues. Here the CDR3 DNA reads TGTGCCAGCAGCTGGGGCTATGGCTACACCTTC. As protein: CASSWGYGYTF.

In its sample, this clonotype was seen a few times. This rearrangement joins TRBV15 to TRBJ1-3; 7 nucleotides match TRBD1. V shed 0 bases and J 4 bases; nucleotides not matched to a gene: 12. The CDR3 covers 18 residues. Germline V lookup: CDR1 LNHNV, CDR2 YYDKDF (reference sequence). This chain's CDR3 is CATSRDLRDRLTGNTIYF. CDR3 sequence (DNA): TGTGCCACCAGCAGAGATCTCCGGGACAGACTCACCGGAAACACCATATATTTT.

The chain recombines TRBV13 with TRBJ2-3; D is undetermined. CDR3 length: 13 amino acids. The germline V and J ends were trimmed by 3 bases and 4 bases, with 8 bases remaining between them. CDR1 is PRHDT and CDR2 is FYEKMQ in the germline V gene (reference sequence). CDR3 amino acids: CASSFRVSDTQYF. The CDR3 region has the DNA TGTGCCAGCAGCTTCCGGGTATCAGATACGCAGTATTTT.

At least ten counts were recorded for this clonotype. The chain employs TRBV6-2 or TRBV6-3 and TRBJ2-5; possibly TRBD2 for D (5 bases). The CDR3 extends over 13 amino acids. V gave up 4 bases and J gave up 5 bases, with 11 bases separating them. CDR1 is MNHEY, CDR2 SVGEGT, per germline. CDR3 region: CASSLTKLETQYF. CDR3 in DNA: TGTGCCAGCAGTTTGACTAAGTTGGAGACCCAGTACTTC.

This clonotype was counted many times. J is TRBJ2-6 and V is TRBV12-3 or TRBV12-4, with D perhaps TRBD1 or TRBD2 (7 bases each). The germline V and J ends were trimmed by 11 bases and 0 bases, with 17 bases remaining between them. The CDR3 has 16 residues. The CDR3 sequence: CAVQGGPDSGANVLTF. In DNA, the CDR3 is TGTGCCGTTCAGGGGGGGCCCGACTCTGGGGCCAACGTCCTGACTTTC.

The CDR3 reads CASSPGQGNGANFYNEQFF. CDR3 DNA sequence: TGTGCCAGTAGTCCGGGACAGGGTAACGGGGCCAACTTCTACAATGAGCAGTTCTTC. The chain couples TRBV19 to TRBJ2-1, with TRBD1 identical over 9 bases. Germline CDR1 reads LNHDA; CDR2 reads SQIVND (reference sequence). V trimming: 5 bases; J trimming: 3 bases; junction bases outside the gene matches: 17. This CDR3 has 19 amino acids. The full variable domain, with the rest looked up from reference TRBV19 and TRBJ2-1, is DGGITQSPKYLFRKEGQNVTLSCEQNLNHDAMYWYRQDPGQGLRLIYYSQIVNDFQKGDIAEGYSVSREKKESFPLTVTSAQKNPTAFYLCASSPGQGNGANFYNEQFFGPGTRLTVL.

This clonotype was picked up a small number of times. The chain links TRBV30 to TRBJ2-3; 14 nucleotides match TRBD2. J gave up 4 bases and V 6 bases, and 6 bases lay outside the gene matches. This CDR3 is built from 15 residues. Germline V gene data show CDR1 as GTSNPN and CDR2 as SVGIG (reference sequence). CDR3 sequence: CACPRLAGGPDTQYF. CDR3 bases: TGTGCCTGTCCCCGACTAGCGGGAGGGCCAGATACGCAGTATTTT.

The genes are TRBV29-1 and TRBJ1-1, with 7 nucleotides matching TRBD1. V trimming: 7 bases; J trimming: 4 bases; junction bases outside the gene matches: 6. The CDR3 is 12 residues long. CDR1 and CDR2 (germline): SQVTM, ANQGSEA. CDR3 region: CSGMTGFTEAFF. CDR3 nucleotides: TGCAGCGGCATGACAGGGTTCACTGAAGCTTTCTTT.

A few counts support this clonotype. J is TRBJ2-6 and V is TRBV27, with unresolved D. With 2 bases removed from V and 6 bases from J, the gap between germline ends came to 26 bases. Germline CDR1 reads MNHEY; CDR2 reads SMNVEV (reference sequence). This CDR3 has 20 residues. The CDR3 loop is CASSLAPERGPSLKANVLTF. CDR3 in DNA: TGTGCCAGCAGTTTAGCCCCCGAACGCGGCCCCTCTCTGAAGGCCAACGTCCTGACTTTC.

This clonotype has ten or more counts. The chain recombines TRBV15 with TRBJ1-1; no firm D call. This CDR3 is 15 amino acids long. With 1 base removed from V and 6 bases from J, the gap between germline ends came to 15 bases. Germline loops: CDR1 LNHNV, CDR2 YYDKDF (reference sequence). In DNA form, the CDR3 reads TGTGCCACCAGCAGAGGAACACGAACAAGGGCTGAAGCTTTCTTT. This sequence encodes CATSRGTRTRAEAFF.

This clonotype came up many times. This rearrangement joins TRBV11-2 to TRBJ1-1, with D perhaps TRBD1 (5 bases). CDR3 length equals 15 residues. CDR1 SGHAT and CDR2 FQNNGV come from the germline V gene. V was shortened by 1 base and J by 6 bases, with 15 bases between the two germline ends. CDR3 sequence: CASSLVGRGGAEAFF. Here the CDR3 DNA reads TGTGCCAGCAGCTTAGTAGGTAGGGGCGGGGCTGAAGCTTTCTTT. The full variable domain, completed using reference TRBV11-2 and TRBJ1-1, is EAGVAQSPRYKIIEKRQSVAFWCNPISGHATLYWYQQILGQGPKLLIQFQNNGVVDDSQLPKDRFSAERLKGVDSTLKIQPAKLEDSAVYLCASSLVGRGGAEAFFGQGTRLTVV.

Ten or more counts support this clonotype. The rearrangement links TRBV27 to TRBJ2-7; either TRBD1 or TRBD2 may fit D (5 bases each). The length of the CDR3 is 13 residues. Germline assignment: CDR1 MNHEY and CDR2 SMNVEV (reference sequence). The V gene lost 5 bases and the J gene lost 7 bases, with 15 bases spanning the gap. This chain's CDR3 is CASSLVWGIEQYF. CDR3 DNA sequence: TGTGCCAGCAGTCTCGTGTGGGGGATTGAGCAGTACTTC.

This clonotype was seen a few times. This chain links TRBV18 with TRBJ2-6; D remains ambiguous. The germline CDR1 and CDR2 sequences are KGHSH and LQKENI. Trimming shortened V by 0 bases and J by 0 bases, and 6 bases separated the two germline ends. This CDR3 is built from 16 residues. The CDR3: CASSPPLLSGANVLTF. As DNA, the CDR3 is TGTGCCAGCTCACCACCCCTGCTCTCTGGGGCCAACGTCCTGACTTTC.

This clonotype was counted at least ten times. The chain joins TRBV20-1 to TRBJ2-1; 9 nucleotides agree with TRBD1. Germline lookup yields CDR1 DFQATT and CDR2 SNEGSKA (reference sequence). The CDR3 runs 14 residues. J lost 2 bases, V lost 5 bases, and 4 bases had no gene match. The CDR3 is CSAYRGPAYNEQFF. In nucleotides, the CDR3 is TGCAGTGCTTACAGGGGGCCCGCCTACAATGAGCAGTTCTTC.

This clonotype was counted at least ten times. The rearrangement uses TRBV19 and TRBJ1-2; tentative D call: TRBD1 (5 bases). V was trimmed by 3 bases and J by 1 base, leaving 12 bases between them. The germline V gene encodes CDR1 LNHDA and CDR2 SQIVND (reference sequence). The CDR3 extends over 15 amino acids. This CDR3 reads CASSITGAYNYGYTF. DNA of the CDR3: TGTGCCAGTAGTATTACCGGGGCCTATAACTATGGCTACACCTTC.

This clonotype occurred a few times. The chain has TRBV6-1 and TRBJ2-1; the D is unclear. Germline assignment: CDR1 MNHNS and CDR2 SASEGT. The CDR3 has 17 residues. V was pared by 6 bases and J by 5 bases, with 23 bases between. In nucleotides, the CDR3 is TGTGCCAGCAGCCGCCCTCCGGTAAAGGGCTGGGACAATGAGCAGTTCTTC. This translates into CASSRPPVKGWDNEQFF.

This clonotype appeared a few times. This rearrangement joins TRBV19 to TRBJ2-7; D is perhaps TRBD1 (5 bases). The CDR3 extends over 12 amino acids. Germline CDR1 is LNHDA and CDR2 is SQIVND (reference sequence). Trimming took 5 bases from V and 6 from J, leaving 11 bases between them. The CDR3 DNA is TGTGCCAGTAGTCAACAGGTCGGCGAGCAGTACTTC. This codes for CASSQQVGEQYF.

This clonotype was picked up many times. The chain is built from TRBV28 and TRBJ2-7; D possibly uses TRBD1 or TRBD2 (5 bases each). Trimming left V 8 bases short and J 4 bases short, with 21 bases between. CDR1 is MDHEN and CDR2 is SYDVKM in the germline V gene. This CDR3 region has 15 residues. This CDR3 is CASGTRATELYEQYF. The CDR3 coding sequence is TGTGCCAGCGGGACGAGGGCCACTGAGTTATACGAGCAGTACTTC.

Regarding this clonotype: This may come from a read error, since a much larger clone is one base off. Here the CDR3 reads CSVLSWTVTPTDTEYF. CDR3 in DNA: TGCAGCGTCCTCTCATGGACAGTAACCCCCACAGATACGGAGTATTTT. The V call is TRBV29-1, the J call TRBJ2-3, with D possibly being TRBD1 (6 bases). Germline CDR1 reads SQVTM; CDR2 reads ANQGSEA. The CDR3 sequence is 16 residues long.

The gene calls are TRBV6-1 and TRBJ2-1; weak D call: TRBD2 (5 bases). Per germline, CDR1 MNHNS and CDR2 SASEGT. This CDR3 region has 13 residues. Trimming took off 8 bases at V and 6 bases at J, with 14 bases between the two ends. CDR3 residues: CASRALGSNEQFF. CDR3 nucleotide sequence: TGTGCCAGCCGGGCACTAGGAAGCAATGAGCAGTTCTTC.

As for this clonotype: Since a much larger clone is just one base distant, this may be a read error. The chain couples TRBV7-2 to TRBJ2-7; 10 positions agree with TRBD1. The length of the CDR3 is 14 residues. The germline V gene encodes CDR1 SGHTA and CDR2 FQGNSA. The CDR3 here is CASSVDRGDYEHYF. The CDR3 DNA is TGTGCCAGCAGCGTGGACAGGGGGGATTACGAGCATTACTTC.

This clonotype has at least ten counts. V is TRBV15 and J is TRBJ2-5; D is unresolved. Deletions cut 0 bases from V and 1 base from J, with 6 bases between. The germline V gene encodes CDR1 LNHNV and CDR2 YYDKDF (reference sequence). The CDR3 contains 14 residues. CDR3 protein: CATSREEVQETQYF. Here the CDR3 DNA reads TGTGCCACCAGCAGAGAAGAAGTCCAAGAGACCCAGTACTTC.

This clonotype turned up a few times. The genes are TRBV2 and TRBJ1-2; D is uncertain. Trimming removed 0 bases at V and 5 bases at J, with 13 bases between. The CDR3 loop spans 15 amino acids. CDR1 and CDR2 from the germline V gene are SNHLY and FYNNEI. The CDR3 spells CASSEAQARVYGYTF. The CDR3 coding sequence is TGTGCCAGCAGTGAAGCGCAGGCAAGAGTTTATGGCTACACCTTC.

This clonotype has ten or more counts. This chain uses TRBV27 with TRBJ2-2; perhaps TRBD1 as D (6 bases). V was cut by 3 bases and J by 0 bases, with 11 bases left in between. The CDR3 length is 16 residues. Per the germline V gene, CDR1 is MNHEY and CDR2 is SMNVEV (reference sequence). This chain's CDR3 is CASSFGQPTNTGELFF. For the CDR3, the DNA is TGTGCCAGCAGTTTCGGACAGCCGACGAACACCGGGGAGCTGTTTTTT.

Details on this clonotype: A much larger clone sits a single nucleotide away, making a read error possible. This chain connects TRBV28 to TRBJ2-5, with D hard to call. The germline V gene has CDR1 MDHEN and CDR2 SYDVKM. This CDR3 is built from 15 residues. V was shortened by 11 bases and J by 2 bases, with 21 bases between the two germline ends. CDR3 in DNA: TGTGCCTGCACCGGTGCCTACGCTGGACAAGAGACCCAGTACTTC. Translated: CACTGAYAGQETQYF.

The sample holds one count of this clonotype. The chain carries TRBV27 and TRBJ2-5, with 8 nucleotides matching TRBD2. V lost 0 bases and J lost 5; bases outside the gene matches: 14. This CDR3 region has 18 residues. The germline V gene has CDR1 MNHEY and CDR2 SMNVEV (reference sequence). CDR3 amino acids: CASSLSSGSVWGSETQYF. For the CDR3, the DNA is TGTGCCAGCAGTTTATCCAGCGGGAGTGTTTGGGGTTCCGAGACCCAGTACTTC.

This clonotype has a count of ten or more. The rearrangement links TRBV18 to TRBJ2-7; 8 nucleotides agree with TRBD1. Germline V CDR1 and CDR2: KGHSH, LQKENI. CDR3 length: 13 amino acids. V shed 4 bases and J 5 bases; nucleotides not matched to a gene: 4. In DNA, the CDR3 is TGTGCCAGCTCACGCGGACAGGGCCACGAGCAGTACTTC. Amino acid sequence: CASSRGQGHEQYF. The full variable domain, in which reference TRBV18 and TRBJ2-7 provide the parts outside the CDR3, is NAGVMQNPRHLVRRRGQEARLRCSPMKGHSHVYWYRQLPEEGLKFMVYLQKENIIDESGMPKERFSAEFPKEGPSILRIQQVVRGDSAAYFCASSRGQGHEQYFGPGTRLTVT.

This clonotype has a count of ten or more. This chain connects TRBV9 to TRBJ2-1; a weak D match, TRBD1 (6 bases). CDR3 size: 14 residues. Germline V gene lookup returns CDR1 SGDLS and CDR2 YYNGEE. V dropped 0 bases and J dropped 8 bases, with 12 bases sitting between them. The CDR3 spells CASSVGPGEYEQFF. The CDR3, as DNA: TGTGCCAGCAGCGTAGGGCCAGGGGAATATGAGCAGTTCTTC.